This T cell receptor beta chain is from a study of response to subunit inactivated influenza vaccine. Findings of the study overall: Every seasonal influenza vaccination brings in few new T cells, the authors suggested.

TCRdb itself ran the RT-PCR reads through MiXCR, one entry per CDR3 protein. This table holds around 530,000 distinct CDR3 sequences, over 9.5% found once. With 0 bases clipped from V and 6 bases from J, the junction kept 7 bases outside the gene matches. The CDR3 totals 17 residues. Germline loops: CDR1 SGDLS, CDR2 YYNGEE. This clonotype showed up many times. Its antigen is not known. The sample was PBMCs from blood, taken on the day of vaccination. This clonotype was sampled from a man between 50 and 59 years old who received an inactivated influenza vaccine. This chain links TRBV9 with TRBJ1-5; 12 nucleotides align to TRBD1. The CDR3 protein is CASSVDSGTGGTQPQHF. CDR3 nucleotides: TGTGCCAGCAGCGTAGACTCCGGGACAGGGGGCACTCAGCCCCAGCATTTT.